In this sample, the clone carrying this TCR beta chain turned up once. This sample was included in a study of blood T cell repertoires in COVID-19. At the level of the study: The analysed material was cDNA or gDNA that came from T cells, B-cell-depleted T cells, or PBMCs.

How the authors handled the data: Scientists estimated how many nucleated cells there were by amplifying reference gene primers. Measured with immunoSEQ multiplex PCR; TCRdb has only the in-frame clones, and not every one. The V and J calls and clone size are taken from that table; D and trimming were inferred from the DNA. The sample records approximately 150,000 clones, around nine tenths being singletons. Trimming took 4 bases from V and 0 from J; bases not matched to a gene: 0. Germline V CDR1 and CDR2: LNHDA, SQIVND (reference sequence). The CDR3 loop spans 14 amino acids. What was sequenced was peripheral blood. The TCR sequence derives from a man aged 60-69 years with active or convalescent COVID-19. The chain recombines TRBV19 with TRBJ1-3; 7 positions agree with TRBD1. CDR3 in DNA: TGTGCCAGTAGTACAGGGGGCTCTGGAAACACCATATATTTT. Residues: CASSTGGSGNTIYF.